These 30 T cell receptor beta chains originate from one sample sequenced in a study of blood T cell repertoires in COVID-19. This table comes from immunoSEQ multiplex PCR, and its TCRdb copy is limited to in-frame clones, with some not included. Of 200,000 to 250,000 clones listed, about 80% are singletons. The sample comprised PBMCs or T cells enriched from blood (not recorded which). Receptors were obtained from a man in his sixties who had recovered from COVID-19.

CDR3 protein: CASRRVGEDYGYTF. The CDR3 DNA is TGTGCCAGCAGAAGGGTAGGGGAGGACTATGGCTACACCTTC. The V and J genes are TRBV3-1 (or the pseudogene TRBV3-2) and TRBJ1-2; a weak D match, TRBD1 (5 bases). V dropped 6 bases and J dropped 3 bases, with 14 bases sitting between them. The length of the CDR3 is 14 residues. Germline CDR1 LGHDT, CDR2 YNNKEL (reference sequence).

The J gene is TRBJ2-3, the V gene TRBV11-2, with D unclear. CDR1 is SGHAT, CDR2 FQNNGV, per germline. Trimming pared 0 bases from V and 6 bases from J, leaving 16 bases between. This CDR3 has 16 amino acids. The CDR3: CASSLDSWRGDDTQYF. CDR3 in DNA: TGTGCCAGCAGCTTAGATTCTTGGCGAGGTGACGATACGCAGTATTTT.

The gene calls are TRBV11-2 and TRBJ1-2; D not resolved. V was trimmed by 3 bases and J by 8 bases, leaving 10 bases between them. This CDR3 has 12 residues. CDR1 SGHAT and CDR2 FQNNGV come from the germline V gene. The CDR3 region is CASSFYGGGYTF. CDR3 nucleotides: TGTGCCAGCAGCTTCTACGGAGGGGGCTACACCTTC.

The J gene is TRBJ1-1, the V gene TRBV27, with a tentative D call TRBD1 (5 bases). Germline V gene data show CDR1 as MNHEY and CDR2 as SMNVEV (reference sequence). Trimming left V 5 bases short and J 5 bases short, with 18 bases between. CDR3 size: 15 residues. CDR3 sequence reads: CASSRTGTKGTEAFF. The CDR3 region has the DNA TGTGCCAGCAGTAGGACCGGCACCAAGGGGACTGAAGCTTTCTTT.

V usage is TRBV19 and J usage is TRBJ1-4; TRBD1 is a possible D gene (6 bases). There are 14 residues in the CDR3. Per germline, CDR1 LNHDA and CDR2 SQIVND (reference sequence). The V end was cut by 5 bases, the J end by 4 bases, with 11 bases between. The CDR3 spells CASSLQGFNEKLFF. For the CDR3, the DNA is TGTGCCAGTAGTTTACAGGGCTTTAATGAAAAACTGTTTTTT.

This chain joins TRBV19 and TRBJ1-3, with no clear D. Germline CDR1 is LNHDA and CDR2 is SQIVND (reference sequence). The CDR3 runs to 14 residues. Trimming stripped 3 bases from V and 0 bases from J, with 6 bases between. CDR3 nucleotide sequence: TGTGCCAGTAGTATCGAGTTCTCTGGAAACACCATATATTTT. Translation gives CASSIEFSGNTIYF.

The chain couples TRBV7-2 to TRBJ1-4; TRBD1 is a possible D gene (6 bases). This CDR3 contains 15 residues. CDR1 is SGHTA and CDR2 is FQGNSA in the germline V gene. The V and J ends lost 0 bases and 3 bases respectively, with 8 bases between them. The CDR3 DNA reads TGTGCCAGCAGCTTAGCGACAGGCGCTAATGAAAAACTGTTTTTT. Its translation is CASSLATGANEKLFF.

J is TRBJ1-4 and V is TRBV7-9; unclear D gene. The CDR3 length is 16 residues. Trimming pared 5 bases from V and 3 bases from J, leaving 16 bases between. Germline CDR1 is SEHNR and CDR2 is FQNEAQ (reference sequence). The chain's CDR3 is CASSLGAGFANEKLFF. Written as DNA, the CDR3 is TGTGCCAGCAGCCTCGGAGCGGGGTTCGCTAATGAAAAACTGTTTTTT.

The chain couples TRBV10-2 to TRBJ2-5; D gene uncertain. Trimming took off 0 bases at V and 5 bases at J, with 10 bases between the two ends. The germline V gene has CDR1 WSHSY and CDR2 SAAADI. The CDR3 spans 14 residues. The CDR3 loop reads CASSESVVGETQYF. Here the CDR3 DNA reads TGCGCCAGCAGTGAGTCGGTGGTCGGGGAGACCCAGTACTTC.

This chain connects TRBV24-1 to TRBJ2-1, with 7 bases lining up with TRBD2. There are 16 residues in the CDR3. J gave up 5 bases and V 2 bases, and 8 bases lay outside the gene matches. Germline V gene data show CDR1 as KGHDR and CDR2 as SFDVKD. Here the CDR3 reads CATSDSTQAGNNEQFF. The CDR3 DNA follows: TGTGCCACCAGTGATTCGACCCAAGCGGGGAACAATGAGCAGTTCTTC.

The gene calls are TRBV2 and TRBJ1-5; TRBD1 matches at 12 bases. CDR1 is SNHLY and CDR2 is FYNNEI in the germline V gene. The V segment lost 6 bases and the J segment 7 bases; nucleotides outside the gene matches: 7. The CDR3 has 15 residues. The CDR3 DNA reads TGTGCCAGCAGCGGGACAGGGGGCGCATTCCAGCCCCAGCATTTT. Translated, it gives CASSGTGGAFQPQHF.

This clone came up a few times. The CDR3 nucleotides read TGTGCCAGCAGCCTCCCGACAGCTCTCCCTTCGGGCACTGAAGCTTTCTTT. It codes for CASSLPTALPSGTEAFF. The chain employs TRBV7-2 and TRBJ1-1, with TRBD1 as a possible D gene (5 bases). V lost 5 bases and J 4 bases, leaving 23 bases between the germline ends. From germline, CDR1 is SGHTA and CDR2 FQGNSA. The CDR3 is 17 amino acids.

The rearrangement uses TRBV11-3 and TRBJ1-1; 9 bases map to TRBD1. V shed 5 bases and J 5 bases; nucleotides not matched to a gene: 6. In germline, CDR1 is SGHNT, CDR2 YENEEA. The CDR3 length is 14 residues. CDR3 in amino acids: CASSTGGEGTEAFF. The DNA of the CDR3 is TGTGCCAGCAGCACAGGGGGCGAGGGTACTGAAGCTTTCTTT. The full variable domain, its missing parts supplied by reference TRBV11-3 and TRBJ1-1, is EAGVVQSPRYKIIEKKQPVAFWCNPISGHNTLYWYLQNLGQGPELLIRYENEEAVDDSQLPKDRFSAERLKGVDSTLKIQPAELGDSAVYLCASSTGGEGTEAFFGQGTRLTVV.

The CDR3 DNA reads TGCGCCAGCAGCCAAGATCGGGACTCGCTCACAGATACGCAGTATTTT. Protein product: CASSQDRDSLTDTQYF. The chain carries TRBV4-3 and TRBJ2-3; weak D call: TRBD2 (6 bases). The CDR3 has 16 amino acids. Trimming stripped 0 bases from V and 2 bases from J, with 12 bases between. Germline CDR1 is LGHNA and CDR2 is YSLEER.

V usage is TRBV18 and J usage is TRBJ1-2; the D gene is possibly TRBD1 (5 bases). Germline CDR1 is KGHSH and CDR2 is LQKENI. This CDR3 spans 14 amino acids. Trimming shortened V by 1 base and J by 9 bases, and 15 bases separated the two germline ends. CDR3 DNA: TGTGCCAGCTCACCACAGGGACTGGACTTTCGCTACACCTTC. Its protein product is CASSPQGLDFRYTF.

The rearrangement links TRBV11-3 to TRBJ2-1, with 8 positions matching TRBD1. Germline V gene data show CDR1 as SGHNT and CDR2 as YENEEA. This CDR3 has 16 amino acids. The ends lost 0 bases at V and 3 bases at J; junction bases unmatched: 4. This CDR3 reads CASSLEGGQVYNEQFF. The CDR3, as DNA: TGTGCCAGCAGCTTAGAGGGGGGACAGGTCTACAATGAGCAGTTCTTC. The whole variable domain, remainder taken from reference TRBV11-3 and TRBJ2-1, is EAGVVQSPRYKIIEKKQPVAFWCNPISGHNTLYWYLQNLGQGPELLIRYENEEAVDDSQLPKDRFSAERLKGVDSTLKIQPAELGDSAVYLCASSLEGGQVYNEQFFGPGTRLTVL.

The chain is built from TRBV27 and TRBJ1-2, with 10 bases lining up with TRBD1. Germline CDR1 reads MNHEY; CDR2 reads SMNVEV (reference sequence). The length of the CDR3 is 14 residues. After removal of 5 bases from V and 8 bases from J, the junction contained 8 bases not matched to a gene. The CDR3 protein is CASSPRQGALGYTF. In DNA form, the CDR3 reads TGTGCCAGCAGTCCCCGACAGGGGGCGTTGGGCTACACCTTC.

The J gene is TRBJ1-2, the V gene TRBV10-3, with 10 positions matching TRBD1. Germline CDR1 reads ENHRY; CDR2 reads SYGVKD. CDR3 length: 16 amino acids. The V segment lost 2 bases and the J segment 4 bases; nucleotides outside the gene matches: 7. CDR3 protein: CAISEVGTGAAYGYTF. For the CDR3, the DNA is TGTGCCATCAGTGAGGTAGGGACAGGGGCCGCCTATGGCTACACCTTC.

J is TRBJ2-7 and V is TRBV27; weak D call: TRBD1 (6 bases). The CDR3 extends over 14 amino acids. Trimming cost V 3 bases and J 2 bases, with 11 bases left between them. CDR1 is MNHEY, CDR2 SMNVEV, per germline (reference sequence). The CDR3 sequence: CASSFFQGPYEQYF. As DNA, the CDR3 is TGTGCCAGCAGTTTTTTCCAGGGGCCCTACGAGCAGTACTTC.

The CDR3 coding sequence is TGTGCCAGTAGTATCTGGCGGCGAGACACTGAAGCTTTCTTT. As protein: CASSIWRRDTEAFF. The chain links TRBV19 to TRBJ1-1; no definite D call. The CDR3 length is 14 residues. Between the trimmed V and J ends, which lost 3 bases and 3 bases, there was a span of 11 bases. Germline V lookup: CDR1 LNHDA, CDR2 SQIVND (reference sequence).

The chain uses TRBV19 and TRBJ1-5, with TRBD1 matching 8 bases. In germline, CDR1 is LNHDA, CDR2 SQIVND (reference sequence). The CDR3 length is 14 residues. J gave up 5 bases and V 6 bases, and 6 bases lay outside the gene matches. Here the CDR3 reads CASRKGQDYQPQHF. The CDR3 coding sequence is TGTGCCAGTAGAAAGGGACAGGACTATCAGCCCCAGCATTTT.

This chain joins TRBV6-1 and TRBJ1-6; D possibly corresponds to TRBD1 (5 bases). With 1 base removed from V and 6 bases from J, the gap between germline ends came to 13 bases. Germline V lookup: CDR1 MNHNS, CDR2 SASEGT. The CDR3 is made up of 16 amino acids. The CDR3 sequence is CASSEGGVAPNSPLHF. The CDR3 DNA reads TGTGCCAGCAGTGAAGGGGGGGTAGCCCCTAATTCACCCCTCCACTTT.

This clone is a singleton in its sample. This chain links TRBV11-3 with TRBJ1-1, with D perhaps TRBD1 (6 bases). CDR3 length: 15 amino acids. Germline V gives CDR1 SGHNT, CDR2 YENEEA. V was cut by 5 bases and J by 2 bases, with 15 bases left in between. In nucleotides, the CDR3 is TGTGCCAGCAGCAAAGCTGGGGGCGCAAACACTGAAGCTTTCTTT. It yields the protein CASSKAGGANTEAFF.

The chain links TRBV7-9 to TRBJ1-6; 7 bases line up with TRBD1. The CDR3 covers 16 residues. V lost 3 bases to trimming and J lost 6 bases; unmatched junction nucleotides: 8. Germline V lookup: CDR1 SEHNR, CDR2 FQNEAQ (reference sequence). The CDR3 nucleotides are TGTGCCAGCAGCTTTGAGGGACAGAATCTTAATTCACCCCTCCACTTT. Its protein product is CASSFEGQNLNSPLHF.

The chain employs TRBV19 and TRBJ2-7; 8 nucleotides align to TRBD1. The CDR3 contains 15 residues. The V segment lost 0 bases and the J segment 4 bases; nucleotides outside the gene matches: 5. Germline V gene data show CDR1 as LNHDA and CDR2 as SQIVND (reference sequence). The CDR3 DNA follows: TGTGCCAGTAGTATAGATCACAGGGGGTATTACGAGCAGTACTTC. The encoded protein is CASSIDHRGYYEQYF.

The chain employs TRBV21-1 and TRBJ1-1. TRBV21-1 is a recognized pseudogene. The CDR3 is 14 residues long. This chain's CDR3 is CASSKDVTGGEAFF. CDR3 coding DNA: TGTGCCAGCAGCAAAGATGTGACCGGAGGTGAAGCTTTCTTT.

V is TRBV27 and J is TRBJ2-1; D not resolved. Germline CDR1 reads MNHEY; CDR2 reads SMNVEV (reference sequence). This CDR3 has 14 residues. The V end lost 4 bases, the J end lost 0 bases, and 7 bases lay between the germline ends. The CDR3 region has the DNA TGTGCCAGCAGTTCAGTAAGCTCCTACAATGAGCAGTTCTTC. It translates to CASSSVSSYNEQFF.

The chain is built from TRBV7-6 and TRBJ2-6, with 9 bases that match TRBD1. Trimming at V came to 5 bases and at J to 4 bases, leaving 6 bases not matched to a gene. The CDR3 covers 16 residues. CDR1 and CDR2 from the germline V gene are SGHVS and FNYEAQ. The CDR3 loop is CASSPQGAVGANVLTF. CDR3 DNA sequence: TGTGCCAGCAGCCCACAGGGGGCGGTGGGGGCCAACGTCCTGACTTTC.

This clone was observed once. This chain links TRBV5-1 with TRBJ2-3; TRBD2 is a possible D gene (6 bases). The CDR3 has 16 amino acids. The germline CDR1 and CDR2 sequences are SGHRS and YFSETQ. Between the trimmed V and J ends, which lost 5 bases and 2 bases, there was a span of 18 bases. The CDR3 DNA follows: TGCGCCAGCAGAAACGGTCCGGGGGTCGCCACAGATACGCAGTATTTT. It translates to CASRNGPGVATDTQYF.

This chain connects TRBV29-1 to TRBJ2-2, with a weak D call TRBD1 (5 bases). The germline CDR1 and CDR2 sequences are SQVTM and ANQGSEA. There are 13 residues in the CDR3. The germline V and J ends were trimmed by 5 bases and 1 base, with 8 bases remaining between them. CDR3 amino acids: CSVTRVNTGELFF. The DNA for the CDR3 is TGCAGCGTTACCAGGGTGAACACCGGGGAGCTGTTTTTT.